Listed here is a single T cell receptor beta chain. Overnight CMV lysate stimulation of fresh PBMCs defined donor CMV status by CD4+ IFNgamma. After CD4 positive bead selection, the CD4-negative fraction gave CD8 T cells. These data originate in a study of naive and memory T cell subsets. An equimolar mix of two oligonucleotides served as the beta constant-region primer for TRBC1 and TRBC2. Four rounds of PCR amplified the ligated cDNA using nested alpha and beta constant-region primers plus SP2. TCRdb re-derived calls from the UMI-ligation and nested PCR reads in MiXCR, one entry per CDR3 protein. The repertoire holds roughly 130,000 distinct CDR3 sequences, with roughly 36% as singletons. Germline CDR1 SGHTA, CDR2 FQGNSA. The CDR3 is made up of 15 amino acids. With V trimmed by 5 bases and J by 3 bases, 6 bases remained unmatched.

The rearrangement joins TRBV7-2 to TRBJ2-1; 8 bases agree with TRBD2. The receptor was derived from a human donor in good health. Sequencing used central memory CD4+ T cells from blood. As DNA, the CDR3 is TGTGCCAGCAGCCCGGGACTAGGAAACTACAATGAGCAGTTCTTC. It translates to CASSPGLGNYNEQFF.